Presented here are 7 T cell receptor beta chains from one specimen sequenced in a study of blood T cell repertoires in COVID-19. Produced via immunoSEQ multiplex PCR; TCRdb's table is partial and in-frame only. Seen here are under 150,000 clones, more than 70% observed once, and the top ten hold 5%. Material for sequencing was peripheral blood. The receptor source for this set is a woman aged 50 to 65 with acute or convalescent COVID-19.

The CDR3 region has the DNA TGTGCCAGTAGTAGGGACAGGGGGCCGGGAGCCTATGGCTACACCTTC. As protein: CASSRDRGPGAYGYTF. V and J are TRBV19 and TRBJ1-2, with TRBD1 matching over 12 bases. In germline, CDR1 is LNHDA, CDR2 SQIVND (reference sequence). The ends lost 4 bases at V and 4 bases at J; junction bases unmatched: 7. This CDR3 spans 16 amino acids.

The chain couples TRBV6-5 to TRBJ1-2; 7 nucleotides align to TRBD1. The CDR3 is made up of 13 amino acids. Germline CDR1 is MNHEY and CDR2 is SVGAGI. V was pared by 5 bases and J by 8 bases, with 8 bases of the junction left unmatched. CDR3: CASSPGPRGGYTF. The DNA for the CDR3 is TGTGCCAGCAGTCCCGGGCCCAGGGGGGGCTACACCTTC.

The rearrangement uses TRBV28 and TRBJ1-6, with TRBD1 identical over 9 bases. The CDR3 has 17 residues. V shed 8 bases and J 0 bases; nucleotides not matched to a gene: 8. The V gene's germline CDR1 is MDHEN and CDR2 SYDVKM. The DNA of the CDR3 is TGTGCCAGCGAGACAGGGGGTTCGAGCTCCTATAATTCACCCCTCCACTTT. Its translation is CASETGGSSSYNSPLHF.

The CDR3 DNA is TGCGCCAGCAGTCTACAACCGGGACAGGGTGGAGAGACCCAGTACTTC. Residues: CASSLQPGQGGETQYF. The chain links TRBV5-1 to TRBJ2-5; 9 nucleotides line up with TRBD1. The junction had 12 bases not matched to a gene; V was cut back by 5 bases and J by 4 bases. This CDR3 comprises 16 residues. Per germline, CDR1 SGHRS and CDR2 YFSETQ.

This chain links TRBV4-3 with TRBJ2-3; the match to TRBD1 covers 10 bases. The germline gives CDR1 LGHNA, CDR2 YSLEER. Trimming cost V 3 bases and J 6 bases; bases outside gene matches: 12. This CDR3 is built from 17 residues. Written as DNA, the CDR3 is TGCGCCAGCAGCCACGTCATTAGACAGGGGGCGAGGGATACGCAGTATTTT. Amino acids: CASSHVIRQGARDTQYF.

A single count supports this clone. CDR3 loop: CASSTTVQPVENTEAFF. The CDR3 DNA sequence: TGTGCCAGCAGCACGACAGTTCAGCCGGTCGAGAACACTGAAGCTTTCTTT. This chain joins TRBV5-4 and TRBJ1-1; TRBD1 might be the D (5 bases). Trimming shortened V by 4 bases and J by 1 base, and 20 bases separated the two germline ends. This CDR3 is built from 17 residues. CDR1 is SGHNT and CDR2 is YYREEE in the germline V gene (reference sequence).

This chain links TRBV9 with TRBJ2-3, with 8 bases that match TRBD1. The CDR3 sequence is 15 residues long. Germline-derived CDR1 and CDR2 are SGDLS and YYNGEE. V shed 4 bases, J shed 2 bases, and the junction held 6 bases outside the gene matches. The CDR3 sequence is CASSMTGAYTDTQYF. The CDR3 DNA reads TGTGCCAGCAGCATGACAGGGGCCTACACAGATACGCAGTATTTT. The full variable domain, rest sourced from reference TRBV9 and TRBJ2-3, is DSGVTQTPKHLITATGQRVTLRCSPRSGDLSVYWYQQSLDQGLQFLIQYYNGEERAKGNILERFSAQQFPDLHSELNLSSLELGDSALYFCASSMTGAYTDTQYFGPGTRLTVL.